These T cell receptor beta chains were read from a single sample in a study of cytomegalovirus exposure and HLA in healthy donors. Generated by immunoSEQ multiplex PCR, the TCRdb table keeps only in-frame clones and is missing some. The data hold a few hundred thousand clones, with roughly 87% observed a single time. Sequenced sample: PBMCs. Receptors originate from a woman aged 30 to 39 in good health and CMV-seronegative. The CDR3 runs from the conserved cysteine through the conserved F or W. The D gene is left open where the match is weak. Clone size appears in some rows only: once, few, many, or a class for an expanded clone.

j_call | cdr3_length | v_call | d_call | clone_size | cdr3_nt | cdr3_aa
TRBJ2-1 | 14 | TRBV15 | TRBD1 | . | TGTGCCACCAGCAGAGGGACAGGGGGCGGTGAGCAGTTCTTC | CATSRGTGGGEQFF
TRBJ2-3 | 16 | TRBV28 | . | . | TGTGCCAGCAGTTTAGGGGGCCTCGGGAGCACAGATACGCAGTATTTT | CASSLGGLGSTDTQYF
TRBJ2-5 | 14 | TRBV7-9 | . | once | TGTGCCAGCAGCCGCGAGAGGAGGGGGGAGACCCAGTACTTC | CASSRERRGETQYF
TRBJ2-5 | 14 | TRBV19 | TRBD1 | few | TGTGCCAGTAGTATGGACAGGGGGTCATTCACCCAGTACTTC | CASSMDRGSFTQYF
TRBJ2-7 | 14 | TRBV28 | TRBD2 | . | TGTGCCAGCAGTTTACGGGAGGGAACCTACGAGCAGTACTTC | CASSLREGTYEQYF
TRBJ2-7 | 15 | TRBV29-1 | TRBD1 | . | TGCAGCGTCGCCCGGACAGGGGGAATCTCCTACGAGCAGTACTTC | CSVARTGGISYEQYF
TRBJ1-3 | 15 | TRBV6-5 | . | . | TGTGCCAGCAGTTATTGGCAGGACGGGGGAAACACCATATATTTT | CASSYWQDGGNTIYF
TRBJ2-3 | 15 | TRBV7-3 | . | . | TGTGCCAGCAGCGGAGGAGCGGCTAGCACAGATACGCAGTATTTT | CASSGGAASTDTQYF
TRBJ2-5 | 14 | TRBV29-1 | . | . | TGCAGCGTTGAAGCTACAGGGCGTCAAGAGACCCAGTACTTC | CSVEATGRQETQYF
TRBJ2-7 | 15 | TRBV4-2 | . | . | TGTGCCAGCAGCCAGCAAGCGGACCTCTCCTACGAGCAGTACTTC | CASSQQADLSYEQYF
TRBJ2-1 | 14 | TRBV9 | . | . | TGTGCCAGCAGCGGAACAGGGAACTACAATGAGCAGTTCTTC | CASSGTGNYNEQFF
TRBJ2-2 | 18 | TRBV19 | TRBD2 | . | TGTGCCAGTATCTCCTCTAGCGGGAGGGCCGTATTCACCGGGGAGCTGTTTTTT | CASISSSGRAVFTGELFF
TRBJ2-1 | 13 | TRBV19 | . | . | TGTGCCAGTAGTGTGGACTGGAACAATGAGCAGTTCTTC | CASSVDWNNEQFF
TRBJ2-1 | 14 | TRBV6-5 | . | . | TGTGCCACGGCGAACATCCTAACCAACAATGAGCAGTTCTTC | CATANILTNNEQFF
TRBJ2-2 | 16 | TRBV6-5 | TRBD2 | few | TGTGCCAGCAGTTATAGCGGGACTGTCGTTTTAGGGGAGCTGTTTTTT | CASSYSGTVVLGELFF
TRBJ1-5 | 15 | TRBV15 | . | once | TGTGCCACCAGCAGCGGAGGTAGGGGTCATCAGCCCCAGCATTTT | CATSSGGRGHQPQHF
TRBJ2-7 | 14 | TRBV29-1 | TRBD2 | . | TGCAGCGTTGAGGTAGCGGGAGGGCCGGGGGAGCAGTACTTC | CSVEVAGGPGEQYF
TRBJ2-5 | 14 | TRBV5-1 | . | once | TGCGCCAGCAGCTTGGTCGGCAGCCAGGAGACCCAGTACTTC | CASSLVGSQETQYF
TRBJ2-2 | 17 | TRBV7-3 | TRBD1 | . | TGTGCCAGCAGCTTATTACCCAGGGGGCTTGGCACCGGGGAGCTGTTTTTT | CASSLLPRGLGTGELFF
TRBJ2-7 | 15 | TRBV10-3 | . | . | TGTGCCATCAGTGAGGATGGCGGGGTGACCTACGAGCAGTACTTC | CAISEDGGVTYEQYF
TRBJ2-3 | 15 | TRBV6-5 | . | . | TGTGCCAGCAGTTACGGGGGACACTACACAGATACGCAGTATTTT | CASSYGGHYTDTQYF
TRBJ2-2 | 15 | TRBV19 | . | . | TGTGCCAGTAGTATTGACGTGACATTGTCCGGGGAGCTGTTTTTT | CASSIDVTLSGELFF
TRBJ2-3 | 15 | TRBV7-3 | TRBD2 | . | TGTGCCAGCAGCTTACAGGGGACTAGGACAGATACGCAGTATTTT | CASSLQGTRTDTQYF
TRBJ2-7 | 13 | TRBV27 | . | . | TGTGCCAGCAGTTTACCGGGTACCTACGAGCAGTACTTC | CASSLPGTYEQYF
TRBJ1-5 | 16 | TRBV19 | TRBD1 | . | TGTGCCAGTAGTCTGATACAGGGGTCCAGCAATCAGCCCCAGCATTTT | CASSLIQGSSNQPQHF
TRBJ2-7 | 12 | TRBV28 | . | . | TGTGCCAGCCAGACAGGCTCCTACGAGCAGTACTTC | CASQTGSYEQYF
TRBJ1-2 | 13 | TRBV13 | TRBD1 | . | TGTGCCAGCAGCCTCAGGGGGAACTATGGCTACACCTTC | CASSLRGNYGYTF
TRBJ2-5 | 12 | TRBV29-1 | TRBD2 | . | TGCAGCGTTGGGGGGGGCCAAGAGACCCAGTACTTC | CSVGGGQETQYF
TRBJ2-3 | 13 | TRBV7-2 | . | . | TGTGCCAGCAGACCGGGGTACACAGATACGCAGTATTTT | CASRPGYTDTQYF
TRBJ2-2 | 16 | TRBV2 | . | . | TGTGCCAGCAGTGAGGGGCAGGGTTTAAACACCGGGGAGCTGTTTTTT | CASSEGQGLNTGELFF
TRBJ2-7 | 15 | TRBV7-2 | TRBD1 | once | TGTGCCAGCAGCCGCTCGACAGGGGTCCTCTACGAGCAGTACTTC | CASSRSTGVLYEQYF
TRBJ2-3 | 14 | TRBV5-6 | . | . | TGTGCCAGCAGCAACGGACTTAGCACAGATACGCAGTATTTT | CASSNGLSTDTQYF
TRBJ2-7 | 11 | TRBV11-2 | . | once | TGTGCCAGCAGCTTATCCAGAGAGCAGTACTTC | CASSLSREQYF
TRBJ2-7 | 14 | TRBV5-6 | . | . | TGTGCCAGCACCAGAGAACAGGACGCCTACGAGCAGTACTTC | CASTREQDAYEQYF
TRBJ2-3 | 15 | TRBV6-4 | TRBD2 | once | TGTGCCAGCAGCAAAGCTAGCGGTAACACAGATACGCAGTATTTT | CASSKASGNTDTQYF
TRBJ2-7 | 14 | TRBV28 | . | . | TGTGCCACCAGAGGGGGCAGGGGGGCTTACGAGCAGTACTTC | CATRGGRGAYEQYF
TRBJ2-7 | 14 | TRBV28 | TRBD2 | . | TGTGCCAGCAGTTTGGGGGGGGTGGCCTACGAGCAGTACTTC | CASSLGGVAYEQYF
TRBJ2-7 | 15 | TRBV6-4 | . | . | TGTGCCAGCAGTGGAGGGAGCCCTGAGTCCTACGAGCAGTACTTC | CASSGGSPESYEQYF
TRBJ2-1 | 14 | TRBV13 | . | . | TGTGCCAGCCAGCGAGGGGGGGCTTTGGGTGAGCAGTTCTTC | CASQRGGALGEQFF
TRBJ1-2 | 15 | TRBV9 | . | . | TGTGCCAGCAGCGTAGAGGATGCAGGGGCCTATGGCTACACCTTC | CASSVEDAGAYGYTF
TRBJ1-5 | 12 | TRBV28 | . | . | TGTGCCAGCAGTCTACGTATTCAGCCCCAGCATTTT | CASSLRIQPQHF